The sequence of this T cell receptor (beta chain) was determined in a study of cytomegalovirus exposure and HLA in healthy donors. About the study: Drawn from HLA-typed donors, some 80 million unique TCRs were held in an early data release.

Primers included in the PCR were 60 Vbeta and 13 Jbeta primers. Authors' data handling: In a later analysis, around 87 million unique TCR beta chains included roughly 11 million shared by two or more donors. Some clones are missing from TCRdb's copy, which holds only in-frame ones; the method was immunoSEQ multiplex PCR. V, J and clone size reflect that table, while D and trimming were determined from the DNA. This sample yields about 170,000 clones, of which approximately 80% are seen a single time; roughly 0.76% belongs to the top ten. There were likely unrecorded immune exposures, though donors were nominally healthy when sampled. Germline CDR1 is SGHRS and CDR2 is YFSETQ. V lost 4 bases and J lost 6; bases outside the gene matches: 6. This CDR3 region has 13 residues.

The chain carries TRBV5-1 and TRBJ1-2, with 7 bases lining up with TRBD1. The clonotype originates from a female donor in good health and CMV-seronegative. The sequencing input was PBMCs. CDR3: CASSLQDRDGYTF. Written as DNA, the CDR3 is TGCGCCAGCAGCCTCCAAGACAGGGATGGCTACACCTTC.